The rows below give T cell receptor beta chains drawn from one sample of a study of blood T cell repertoires in COVID-19. This table comes from immunoSEQ multiplex PCR, and its TCRdb copy is limited to in-frame clones, with some not included. The sample carries approximately 160,000 clones, around 83% recorded once. Source material: PBMCs or T cells enriched from blood (not recorded which). The receptors shown here come from a woman aged 45-65 years in a cohort exposed to, infected with or recovered from COVID-19 (not recorded which). CDR3s include the opening cysteine and the closing phenylalanine or tryptophan.

j_call: TRBJ2-5; v_call: TRBV11-2; cdr3_aa: CASTKGTPQETQYF
j_call: TRBJ2-3; v_call: TRBV7-8; cdr3_aa: CASSLVPAGEFADTQYF
j_call: TRBJ2-5; v_call: TRBV7-2; cdr3_aa: CASSSKETQYF
j_call: TRBJ1-1; v_call: TRBV7-6; cdr3_aa: CASSSSPSAHAFF
j_call: TRBJ1-6; v_call: TRBV25-1; cdr3_aa: CASSGTGGYTSPLHF
j_call: TRBJ2-7; v_call: TRBV7-9; cdr3_aa: CASSLGDFDYEQYF
j_call: TRBJ1-4; v_call: TRBV4-1; cdr3_aa: CASSQPTATNEKLFF
j_call: TRBJ2-2; v_call: TRBV5-8; cdr3_aa: CASSSGQRTSGLTGELFF
j_call: TRBJ2-7; v_call: TRBV6-5; cdr3_aa: CASSYSGLAGAHEQYF
j_call: TRBJ2-7; v_call: TRBV2; cdr3_aa: CASSQKTYEQYF
j_call: TRBJ2-2; v_call: TRBV6-2/TRBV6-3; cdr3_aa: CASSYRAGEGSGELFF
j_call: TRBJ2-5; v_call: TRBV19; cdr3_aa: CASSDPGLVMETQYF
j_call: TRBJ2-3; v_call: TRBV4-2; cdr3_aa: CASSQVQGLFPSSTDTQYF
j_call: TRBJ1-5; v_call: TRBV30; cdr3_aa: CAWSLGDSNQPQHF
j_call: TRBJ1-2; v_call: TRBV30; cdr3_aa: CASPDSRRLTVYGYTF